Presented here are 13 T cell receptor beta chains from one specimen sequenced in a study of cytomegalovirus exposure and HLA in healthy donors. PCR primers comprised 60 Vbeta and 13 Jbeta primers. Only in-frame clones appear in the TCRdb table, and some are missing; sequencing was by immunoSEQ multiplex PCR. Found here are about 77,000 clones; the top ten clones hold roughly 13%. Sequences were obtained from PBMCs. Every receptor here comes from a man aged 45 to 65 in good health and CMV-seropositive.

CDR3 DNA sequence: TGTGCCAGCAGCTTGGTAGTTGATGGCTACACCTTC. Its protein product is CASSLVVDGYTF. The rearrangement links TRBV5-6 to TRBJ1-2; no clear D. Trimming left V 0 bases short and J 6 bases short, with 6 bases between. Germline V gene data show CDR1 as SGHDT and CDR2 as YYEEEE. CDR3 size: 12 residues.

V and J are TRBV7-9 and TRBJ1-4; 9 positions match TRBD1. This CDR3 spans 14 amino acids. The V and J ends lost 5 bases and 6 bases, in that order; junction bases with no gene match: 4. CDR1 is SEHNR and CDR2 is FQNEAQ in the germline V gene (reference sequence). In DNA, the CDR3 is TGTGCCAGCAGCCCCGGGACAGGGTATGAAAAACTGTTTTTT. This gives the protein CASSPGTGYEKLFF.

The chain uses TRBV7-6 and TRBJ2-2, with D possibly matching TRBD2 (6 bases). The CDR3 sequence is 17 residues long. CDR1 and CDR2 from the germline V gene are SGHVS and FNYEAQ. V was pared by 2 bases and J by 6 bases, with 19 bases between. This chain's CDR3 is CASSLSPGTLSAGELFF. DNA of the CDR3: TGTGCCAGCAGCTTAAGCCCCGGGACTCTCTCTGCCGGGGAGCTGTTTTTT. Variable domain in full (rest from reference TRBV7-6 and TRBJ2-2): GAGVSQSPRYKVTKRGQDVALRCDPISGHVSLYWYRQALGQGPEFLTYFNYEAQQDKSGLPNDRFSAERPEGSISTLTIQRTEQRDSAMYRCASSLSPGTLSAGELFFGEGSRLTVL.

The chain carries TRBV5-1 and TRBJ1-2, with TRBD1 identical over 8 bases. From germline, CDR1 is SGHRS and CDR2 YFSETQ. V lost 3 bases and J lost 3; bases outside the gene matches: 13. CDR3 length equals 17 residues. This CDR3 is CASSWGERTGYDYGYTF. CDR3 DNA: TGCGCCAGCAGCTGGGGTGAACGGACAGGGTACGACTATGGCTACACCTTC.

V gene TRBV5-4 combines with J gene TRBJ1-6; 9 nucleotides agree with TRBD1. V dropped 0 bases and J dropped 7; count of bases not matched to a gene: 5. Germline loops: CDR1 SGHNT, CDR2 YYREEE (reference sequence). The CDR3 spans 16 residues. The CDR3 sequence is CASSLEQGAINSPLHF. Here the CDR3 DNA reads TGTGCCAGCAGCTTGGAACAGGGGGCCATAAATTCACCCCTCCACTTT. Based on the CDR3 plus reference TRBV5-4 and TRBJ1-6, the full variable domain is ETGVTQSPTHLIKTRGQQVTLRCSSQSGHNTVSWYQQALGQGPQFIFQYYREEENGRGNFPPRFSGLQFPNYSSELNVNALELDDSALYLCASSLEQGAINSPLHFGNGTRLTVT.

The chain joins TRBV29-1 to TRBJ2-7, with 11 bases matching TRBD2. The CDR3 contains 13 residues. Germline CDR1 SQVTM, CDR2 ANQGSEA. Germline trimming cut 6 bases from V and 3 bases from J; bases unmatched to any gene: 4. CDR3 nucleotide sequence: TGCAGCGTCACTGGGACTAGCGGCTACGAGCAGTACTTC. Protein: CSVTGTSGYEQYF.

Note on this clone: Mismatch with germline at one junction end may stem from a read error. The CDR3 loop is CASHSGFPMNTEASF. The CDR3 nucleotides are TGTGCCTCCCACTCGGGATTTCCTATGAACACTGAAGCTTCCTTT. The V gene is TRBV19, the J gene TRBJ1-1; D is ambiguous. The germline V gene has CDR1 LNHDA and CDR2 SQIVND (reference sequence). This CDR3 spans 15 amino acids.

This rearrangement joins TRBV2 to TRBJ2-7; TRBD1 matches at 9 bases. The CDR3 is 13 residues long. V trimming: 3 bases; J trimming: 6 bases; junction bases outside the gene matches: 3. The germline V gene encodes CDR1 SNHLY and CDR2 FYNNEI. DNA for the CDR3: TGTGCCAGCAGTGATGCGACAGGGGGCGAGCAGTACTTC. It specifies CASSDATGGEQYF. Filled out from reference TRBV2 and TRBJ2-7, the complete variable domain reads EPEVTQTPSHQVTQMGQEVILRCVPISNHLYFYWYRQILGQKVEFLVSFYNNEISEKSEIFDDQFSVERPDGSNFTLKIRSTKLEDSAMYFCASSDATGGEQYFGPGTRLTVT.

The rearrangement uses TRBV11-2 and TRBJ2-7; 8 bases align to TRBD2. This CDR3 is 13 amino acids long. V gave up 7 bases and J gave up 1 base; unmatched junction bases: 3. Germline V lookup: CDR1 SGHAT, CDR2 FQNNGV. In DNA form, the CDR3 reads TGTGCCAGCATCGGGGGGGGGTCCTACGAGCAGTACGTC. Translated: CASIGGGSYEQYV.

The chain recombines TRBV7-9 with TRBJ2-2, with a weak D call TRBD2 (6 bases). From germline, CDR1 is SEHNR and CDR2 FQNEAQ (reference sequence). This CDR3 region has 14 residues. V dropped 5 bases and J dropped 7 bases, with 14 bases sitting between them. DNA of the CDR3: TGTGCCAGCAGCCCGAACCGGAGGGACGGGGAGCTGTTTTTT. Encoded protein: CASSPNRRDGELFF.

This chain connects TRBV7-2 to TRBJ1-2; possible D gene TRBD1, 5 bases. CDR3 length: 14 amino acids. V lost 4 bases to trimming and J lost 6 bases, with 15 bases between them. CDR1 and CDR2 from the germline V gene are SGHTA and FQGNSA. CDR3: CASSSGGELNGYTF. In DNA form, the CDR3 reads TGTGCCAGCAGCTCCGGGGGGGAGCTTAATGGCTACACCTTC. The variable domain in full, completed from reference TRBV7-2 and TRBJ1-2, reads GAGVSQSPSNKVTEKGKDVELRCDPISGHTALYWYRQSLGQGLEFLIYFQGNSAPDKSGLPSDRFSAERTGGSVSTLTIQRTQQEDSAVYLCASSSGGELNGYTFGSGTRLTVV.

The rearrangement joins TRBV5-1 to TRBJ2-7; D is perhaps TRBD1 (5 bases). The germline CDR1 and CDR2 sequences are SGHRS and YFSETQ. This CDR3 is built from 17 residues. The germline V and J ends were trimmed by 4 bases and 3 bases, with 23 bases remaining between them. DNA of the CDR3: TGCGCCAGCAGCCCTGGTATCCGGCAGGGCCGATACTACGAGCAGTACTTC. This translates into CASSPGIRQGRYYEQYF.

V and J are TRBV5-1 and TRBJ2-5, with D uncertain. Germline V gene sequence: CDR1 SGHRS, CDR2 YFSETQ. The CDR3 contains 15 residues. V lost 0 bases and J 1 base, leaving 10 bases between the germline ends. The CDR3, as DNA: TGCGCCAGCAGCTTGGCCACGGGTGTCCAAGAGACCCAGTACTTC. Translated: CASSLATGVQETQYF.